This T cell receptor beta chain was obtained from a study of cytomegalovirus exposure and HLA in healthy donors. Study outcomes and limitations: Reports indicate that TCR beta sequences accurately predicted the HLA-A and HLA-B alleles of most subjects.

V dropped 0 bases and J dropped 4; count of bases not matched to a gene: 7. This CDR3 is built from 15 residues. CDR1 and CDR2 from the germline V gene are SGHRS and YFSETQ. Comments on this clone: The antigen remains undetermined.

Both 60 Vbeta primers and 13 Jbeta primers went into the PCR. The assay was immunoSEQ multiplex PCR, and TCRdb's table has in-frame clones only and misses some. This table has about 170,000 clones, approximately 86% appearing once. This rearrangement joins TRBV5-1 to TRBJ2-7; 7 bases map to TRBD2. Sequenced sample: PBMCs. The receptor's source is a male donor in good health and CMV-seronegative. This CDR3 is CASSLVGTNGYEQYF. Here the CDR3 DNA reads TGCGCCAGCAGCTTGGTCGGGACTAACGGATACGAGCAGTACTTC.